The sample holds a few counts of the clone carrying this T cell receptor beta chain. Antigen specificity is unknown. The entry originates in a study of identical twins. Overall study results and limits: Abundant beta clonotypes from cord blood had fewer insertions, unlike memory repertoires, which showed none. When twins shared out-of-frame alpha sequences, those sequences had excess low generation probability.

CDR1 is LGHDT and CDR2 is YNNKEL in the germline V gene (reference sequence). There are 16 residues in the CDR3. Trimming shortened V by 3 bases and J by 3 bases, and 17 bases separated the two germline ends. TCRdb independently ran MiXCR on the 5' RACE reads; one entry per CDR3 protein. Here the sample spans 700,000 to 950,000 distinct CDR3 sequences, roughly 12% being singletons. This sample was also put to use in a study of yellow fever vaccine responses in identical twins.

The chain has TRBV3-1 and TRBJ2-5; either TRBD1 or TRBD2 may supply D (5 bases each). The clonotype originates from a woman between 18 and 29 years old in good health. Sequencing was carried out using PBMCs. The CDR3 DNA sequence: TGTGCCAGCAGCCAGCAGACCGGGACGGTGAAAGAGACCCAGTACTTC. Translated: CASSQQTGTVKETQYF.